These T cell receptor beta chains were read from a single sample in a study of blood T cell repertoires in COVID-19. Produced via immunoSEQ multiplex PCR; TCRdb's table is partial and in-frame only. The sample yields more than 70,000 clones, 86% seen once. The sequenced material came from peripheral blood. The source of these receptors is a man older than 75 with active or convalescent COVID-19. Both conserved end residues are part of each CDR3. D genes are given only for firm matches. Size is omitted from some rows. Given values are once, few, many or a class for expanded clones.

len,v_gene,d_gene,abundance,j_gene,CDR3nt,CDR3aa
12,TRBV3-1/TRBV3-2,TRBD1,NA,TRBJ1-1,TGTGCCAGCAGCGACAGGGGGCTTTCCGTTTTCTTT,CASSDRGLSVFF
14,TRBV25-1,NA,NA,TRBJ1-1,TGTGCCAGCAGCCAAACAGGGAGGAACACTGAAGCTTTCTTT,CASSQTGRNTEAFF
13,TRBV5-4,NA,few,TRBJ1-2,TGTGCCAGCAGCTTGGGAGGGGAGGAAGGCTACACCTTC,CASSLGGEEGYTF
13,TRBV25-1,TRBD1,NA,TRBJ2-3,TGTGCCAGCAGCGACAGGGGTGGAGATACGCAGTATTTT,CASSDRGGDTQYF
13,TRBV6-2/TRBV6-3,NA,NA,TRBJ1-1,TGTGCCAGCAGTTACGGTCAGAGGACTGAAGCTTTCTTT,CASSYGQRTEAFF
15,TRBV19,NA,NA,TRBJ2-3,TGTGCCAGTAGGCCGATGACAGCTAGCACAGATACGCAGTATTTT,CASRPMTASTDTQYF
15,TRBV28,TRBD1,once,TRBJ1-5,TGTGCCAGCACCCTACTACAGGGGGCTGGCCAGCCCCAGCATTTT,CASTLLQGAGQPQHF
16,TRBV3-1/TRBV3-2,TRBD1,NA,TRBJ1-5,TGTGCCAGCAGCCCCCCCCGGGACAGGGGTAATCAGCCCCAGCATTTT,CASSPPRDRGNQPQHF
13,TRBV15,TRBD2,NA,TRBJ2-7,TGTGCCACCAGCAGAGCGGCTAGCGGGAGGCAAATCTTC,CATSRAASGRQIF
14,TRBV7-2,TRBD1,NA,TRBJ1-1,TGTGCCAGCAGCTCCCACAGGGGGTTTGCTGAAGCTTTCTTT,CASSSHRGFAEAFF
14,TRBV6-5,TRBD2,once,TRBJ2-1,TGTGCCAGCAGTAGGACTAGCGGGAGTAATGAGCAGTTCTTC,CASSRTSGSNEQFF
16,TRBV4-3,TRBD1,few,TRBJ1-2,TGCGCCAGCAGCCCCGCGGACAGGGGAGGTATCTATGGCTACACCTTC,CASSPADRGGIYGYTF
17,TRBV10-1,TRBD1,NA,TRBJ1-4,TGCGCCAGCAGTCCGCAGGGGGCGGTGGGAACTAATGAAAAACTGTTTTTT,CASSPQGAVGTNEKLFF
15,TRBV6-4,TRBD1,NA,TRBJ1-2,TGTGCCAGCAGTGACTCAAGGACAGGGCAAACGGGCTACACCTTC,CASSDSRTGQTGYTF
17,TRBV3-1/TRBV3-2,TRBD1,NA,TRBJ2-7,TGTGCCAGCAGCCGGCAAACACCGGGACAGGGGACGGGGGAGCAGTACTTC,CASSRQTPGQGTGEQYF
15,TRBV6-1,TRBD1,once,TRBJ1-4,TGTGCCAGCAGTGATATGGGACAGGCTGAAGAAAAACTGTTTTTT,CASSDMGQAEEKLFF
16,TRBV18,TRBD2,NA,TRBJ2-2,TGTGCCAGCTCACCAGGCAGCGGGAGGGCCTTCGGGGAGCTGTTTTTT,CASSPGSGRAFGELFF
14,TRBV7-8,TRBD2,NA,TRBJ2-3,TGTGCCAGCGCGGCTAGCGGGAGCACAGATACGCAGTATTTT,CASAASGSTDTQYF
12,TRBV6-5,NA,NA,TRBJ2-1,TGTGCCAGCAGTTACGGCCTCAATGAGCAGTTCTTC,CASSYGLNEQFF
15,TRBV15,NA,NA,TRBJ1-3,TGTGCCACCAGCAACGACAGGAGCTCTGGAAACACCATATATTTT,CATSNDRSSGNTIYF
18,TRBV7-2,NA,NA,TRBJ2-6,TGTGCCAGCAGCTTAGGGCTCAGGGGTTTTTCTGGGGCCAACGTCCTGACTTTC,CASSLGLRGFSGANVLTF
14,TRBV6-5,NA,NA,TRBJ2-1,TGTGCCAGCAGTTACCGGTTGGCCTACAATGAGCAGTTCTTC,CASSYRLAYNEQFF
13,TRBV6-4,TRBD1,NA,TRBJ2-1,TGTGCCAGCAGTGAAGTTCAGGGGGATTCGCAGTTCTTC,CASSEVQGDSQFF
12,TRBV5-6,NA,NA,TRBJ1-2,TGTGCCAGCAGCTTGGACCTCGGGGGCTACACCTTC,CASSLDLGGYTF
18,TRBV6-2/TRBV6-3,NA,NA,TRBJ1-5,TGTGCCAGCAGTTCTCGGGGGGATTCCTATCATAGCAATCAGCCCCAGCATTTT,CASSSRGDSYHSNQPQHF
14,TRBV29-1,TRBD1,once,TRBJ2-2,TGCAGCGTTCGGACAGGATCGAACACCGGGGAGCTGTTTTTT,CSVRTGSNTGELFF
13,TRBV29-1,NA,NA,TRBJ1-3,TGCAGCGCCCGACAGGCCTCTGGAAACACCATATATTTT,CSARQASGNTIYF
15,TRBV7-2,TRBD2,once,TRBJ2-7,TGTGCCAGCAGCCTGTTAGCGGGAGATGGTCACGAGCAGTACTTC,CASSLLAGDGHEQYF
16,TRBV18,NA,NA,TRBJ2-2,TGTGCCAGCTCACCGAACAGCCTTCAAAACACCGGGGAGCTGTTTTTT,CASSPNSLQNTGELFF
17,TRBV4-1,TRBD1,NA,TRBJ1-4,TGCGCCAGCAGCCAAGATAAGGACAGGACAACTAATGAAAAACTGTTTTTT,CASSQDKDRTTNEKLFF
15,TRBV20-1,TRBD2,NA,TRBJ2-3,TGCAGTGCTAGTGGGACTAGCGGGAACACAGATACGCAGTATTTT,CSASGTSGNTDTQYF
12,TRBV6-2/TRBV6-3,NA,NA,TRBJ2-7,TGTGCCAGCAGCAAGGACAGCTACGAGCAGTACTTC,CASSKDSYEQYF
16,TRBV5-1,TRBD1,NA,TRBJ2-1,TGCGCCAGCGACCCGGGGTGGGGACAGATACACAATGAGCAGTTCTTC,CASDPGWGQIHNEQFF
15,TRBV18,TRBD1,NA,TRBJ2-7,TGTGCCAGCTCACCACTGGTGCAGGGGGCTCGCGAGCAGTACTTC,CASSPLVQGAREQYF
13,TRBV7-3,TRBD1,NA,TRBJ2-5,TGTGCCAGCAGCCCCCGACAGGGCGAGACCCAGTACTTC,CASSPRQGETQYF
17,TRBV7-2,TRBD2,few,TRBJ2-1,TGTGCCAGCAGCTTAACCACTACTAGCGGGAGTTTTAGTGAGCAGTTCTTC,CASSLTTTSGSFSEQFF
13,TRBV9,NA,NA,TRBJ1-3,TGTGCCAGCAGCGTTAACTCTGGAAACACCATATATTTT,CASSVNSGNTIYF
14,TRBV11-3,NA,NA,TRBJ2-1,TGTGCCAGCAGCTTCACCCAAGCTAGCGATGAGCAGTTCTTC,CASSFTQASDEQFF
16,TRBV29-1,TRBD2,NA,TRBJ2-1,TGCAGCGTTGCCTTCGGACTAGCGGGAGGTAGGGATGAGCAGTTCTTC,CSVAFGLAGGRDEQFF
15,TRBV2,TRBD1,NA,TRBJ1-2,TGTGCCAGCAGTACGGGACAGGGGGCGCGGTATGGCTACACCTTC,CASSTGQGARYGYTF
13,TRBV19,NA,NA,TRBJ2-7,TGTGCCAGTAGTCTAGACGGACACTACGAGCAGTACTTC,CASSLDGHYEQYF
14,TRBV7-9,TRBD1,NA,TRBJ2-7,TGTGCCAGCAGCTTGGGCAGGGGGACCTACGAGCAGTACTTC,CASSLGRGTYEQYF
16,TRBV7-2,TRBD2,NA,TRBJ2-1,TGTGCCAGCAGCTTATCCGGCGGGAGCTCCTACAATGAGCAGTTCTTC,CASSLSGGSSYNEQFF
13,TRBV30,NA,NA,TRBJ1-5,TGTGCCTGGGGAGACAGGCGAGATCAGCCCCAGCATTTT,CAWGDRRDQPQHF
16,TRBV20-1,TRBD2,NA,TRBJ2-1,TGCAGTGCTAGTTCTCCAGCGGGAGTAATTTACAATGAGCAGTTCTTC,CSASSPAGVIYNEQFF
16,TRBV6-2/TRBV6-3,TRBD2,NA,TRBJ2-5,TGTGCCAGCAGTGCACCCGGAGTCCGGGGAGGGGAGACCCAGTACTTC,CASSAPGVRGGETQYF
15,TRBV9,NA,once,TRBJ2-6,TGTGCCAGCCAATGGGGCAACTCTGGGGCCAACGTCCTGACTTTC,CASQWGNSGANVLTF
15,TRBV7-2,NA,NA,TRBJ2-1,TGTGCCAGCAGCTTAGCGGCCAGCTCCTACAATGAGCAGTTCTTC,CASSLAASSYNEQFF
16,TRBV27,NA,few,TRBJ2-3,TGTGCCAGCAGCAAAAGTTGGGGGCTGATGACAGATACGCAGTATTTT,CASSKSWGLMTDTQYF
15,TRBV6-5,NA,NA,TRBJ1-5,TGTGCCAGCAGTCCGGTAAGAACAGGTGGACAGCCCCAGCATTTT,CASSPVRTGGQPQHF
15,TRBV5-1,TRBD1,NA,TRBJ2-7,TGCGCCAGCAGCTTGAAAACAGGGGCCTCCTACGAGCAGTACTTC,CASSLKTGASYEQYF
14,TRBV18,NA,NA,TRBJ1-2,TGTGCCAGCTCACCACAGGGGCTGGACTATGGCTACACCTTC,CASSPQGLDYGYTF
14,TRBV6-6,NA,NA,TRBJ2-5,TGTGCCAGCAGGCCGACAGATCTCGAAGAGACCCAGTACTTC,CASRPTDLEETQYF
15,TRBV11-2,NA,NA,TRBJ2-1,TGTGCCAGCAGCTCCAGGGTAGGATCCTACAATGAGCAGTTCTTC,CASSSRVGSYNEQFF
14,TRBV2,NA,few,TRBJ1-1,TGTGCCAGCACCTTAACAGGGAGCGAGACTGAAGCTTTCTTT,CASTLTGSETEAFF